This record looks at one TCR beta chain sequence and its context. Its target antigen remains unknown. Base quality data are lacking; no much larger clone is found one base away. This sample stems from a study of cytomegalovirus exposure and HLA in healthy donors (TCRdb year 2017). Looking at the study overall: In an earlier analysis of approximately 640 of the donors, 276 Gb of sequence data and some 120 million unique TCR beta sequences from about 179 million T cells were reported. A later analysis re-analyzed previously published TCR beta repertoires from about 600 donors and added high-resolution HLA genotyping to study TCR occurrence patterns. About 320 gigabases of sequencing data and 78 million or so unique TCR sequences were included in an early release covering roughly 700 HLA-typed donors. Typing coverage differed by locus: A, B, C, DRB1 and DQB1 were typed in roughly 620-640 donors, DQA1 in roughly 500, DPA1 in some 610, and DPB1 in 472. About five DR-DQ haplotypes were treated as single units for association and clustering because of strong linkage in the cohort. An earlier analysis of approximately 500 of the donors applied high-throughput TCR beta sequencing to assess whether each TCR beta V gene segment acted as functional or pseudogenic. Class I and class II HLA loci were covered by the typing at four-digit resolution. Genome-wide SNP genotypes for about three fifths of the roughly 700 donors were used in a later genetic analysis, which treated that subset as a discovery cohort. Rather than using new phenotypic data, the later analysis identified candidate immune exposures from TCR beta sequences and from how often those sequences occurred across donors. The study aimed to test whether cataloging public T cell receptors could reveal signatures of past pathogen exposure. Besides the first cohort of 666 subjects, a separate validation cohort made up of over 95 different subjects was used. The study profiled the T cell repertoires of some 610 subjects by immunosequencing and related them to cytomegalovirus serostatus. Alongside the repertoire data, information on donor age, sex, ethnicity and CMV serostatus was compiled. Across some 400 genotyped donors of the cohort, an average of about 240,000 unique TCR beta nucleotide sequences per donor were sequenced, and approximately 17% of those sequences were non-productive. The study combined high-throughput TCR immunosequencing, statistical association of individual TCRs with disease status, and machine learning to predict cytomegalovirus infection status. Every repertoire in the discovery cohort had been generated on one and the same sequencing platform. Of the approximately 400 genotyped donors, approximately 80% fell in the genetic ancestry cluster associated with self-reported Caucasian donors.

What the research found in general, with its limitations: V-gene and J-gene trimming of TCR beta chains was associated with a missense DCLRE1C variant in a later genetic analysis, and the association was replicated in an independent cohort. Across donors, most TCR sequences were observed very rarely, whereas some public TCRs were present in many individuals. The cohort was sequenced for TCR beta chains only, and without alpha or paired-chain data the features that could be detected were limited. The authors suggested that the approach could potentially be extended to other disease states and immunological phenotypes. Most CMV-associated TCR beta chains appeared to be HLA-restricted in a later analysis, and the HLA associations seemed to be driven largely by CMV exposure. In a later analysis, the rate of TCR association differed among HLA loci, with DRB1 alleles having the most associated TCRs and HLA-C alleles having the fewest. Several of the top co-occurrence clusters appeared to be linked to parvovirus B19, influenza, CMV and Epstein-Barr virus, according to a later analysis. Because HLA typing was unavailable for some donors at each locus, only the typed subset was used in association tests. At a false discovery rate of 0.05, a later analysis linked roughly 17,000 TCR beta sequences to specific HLA alleles. Roughly uniform sequencing depth across donors was assumed in presence/absence analyses, although this assumption may not hold. In vitro tests confirmed that a few of the cytomegalovirus-associated TCR beta chains recognize cytomegalovirus antigens. In the study, 150 to 200 TCR beta chains were listed as associated with cytomegalovirus. Compared with the 666-donor mean, donors in an Asian-associated ancestry cluster had fewer N-insertions in productive TCRs, according to a later genetic analysis. An earlier analysis of roughly 570 of the donors showed that most TCR beta V segments appeared in productive rearrangements either about 90% or about 30% of the time, which broadly matched IMGT annotations. Linkage disequilibrium might explain the correlated functional status among segregating V segments, but an unknown experimental factor could not be ruled out. Assigning TCR associations to individual alleles was difficult when HLA alleles, especially DR and DQ, strongly co-occurred. A further reported finding was that TCR beta sequences accurately predicted the HLA-A and HLA-B alleles for most subjects in the first cohort. Because counts were too low, more than 15 rarely observed V segments, including chromosome 9 orphons, were excluded from the earlier analysis of roughly 580 of the donors. CMV serostatus was the only immune exposure information available for the cohort. A cluster of highly shared sequence variants was judged likely to represent a technical artifact of the sequencing pipeline. Some IMGT-functional V segments, including TRBV6-2 and TRBV6-3, could not be told apart with the 87-base-pair reads, so those segments were excluded. The classifier was reported to diagnose cytomegalovirus status with high specificity and sensitivity in both the original and validation cohorts. Compared with equally common non-associated chains, HLA-associated TCR beta chains in a later analysis were more clonally expanded and had lower generation probabilities.

Counted from cysteine to phenylalanine, this CDR3 has 17 amino acids. Only the CDR3 region is kept as DNA, spanning 51 bases read in frame from base 1. Trimming accounts for 2 bases at V and 3 bases at J, while the number of junction bases matched to no gene is 12. CDR1 and CDR2, per the germline V gene, are MGHRA and YSYEKL. The cohort comprised 670 or so healthy bone marrow donors. At the time of sampling, every cohort member was nominally healthy, though immune exposures that went unrecorded were likely present. The donor tested CMV seropositive, placing the donor among the approximately 290 seropositive members of the cohort. A peripheral blood sample was provided by each donor, and peripheral blood mononuclear cells were used for TCR beta sequencing. Genomic DNA was extracted from the blood cell samples with the Qiagen DNeasy Blood Extraction Kit. The library was obtained by the immunoSEQ multiplex PCR assay. A mixture of 60 forward primers for TCR Vbeta segments and 13 reverse primers for TCR Jbeta segments was used in the multiplex PCR. Amplification of the CDR3 region of rearranged TCR beta genes was performed with a multiplex PCR assay on genomic DNA. On the Illumina HiSeq System, the amplified TCR beta libraries were sequenced as 87-base-pair reads. Regarding the original processing steps: Across the 600 to 700 repertoires, a later analysis counted 80 million or so unique TCR beta chains, roughly 11 million of which were shared by at least two donors. To remove PCR and sequencing errors, raw reads were error-corrected and collapsed into unique sequences using a nearest-neighbor algorithm that merged closely related sequences. To assign V, D and J gene segments, CDR3 sequences were aligned to IMGT reference sequences. For a sequence to be retained, at least a six-nucleotide match to both a V gene segment and a J gene segment was required. Rearrangements were called productive when the CDR3 lacked stop codons and stayed in frame with V and J; all others were non-productive. Following IMGT convention, CDR3 was defined as the stretch from the second conserved V-encoded cysteine to the conserved J-encoded phenylalanine. Sequences without an unambiguous match to a single V gene segment were excluded from the earlier analysis of 450 to 750 of the donors. An earlier analysis of about 600 of the donors called V segments functional above 56.7% productive rearrangements and segregating when the between-donor standard deviation exceeded 5%. A statistical classification framework was developed to diagnose cytomegalovirus status using the catalog of TCR beta chain sequences. A later analysis assigned V and J genes by comparing TCR nucleotide sequences with IMGT/GENE-DB human TR gene sequences. A later analysis assigned CDR3 sequences and most-parsimonious VDJ recombination scenarios with the TCRdist pipeline. In a later analysis, every TCR beta chain was defined by the combination of its CDR3 amino acid sequence and its V-gene family, and reads without a unique V-gene family were dropped. As a way to deal with suspected cross-contamination and a sequencing artifact, a later analysis dropped under 600 nucleotide sequences that were highly shared and had low generation probability. For each public chain, a later analysis derived a clonal expansion index from normalized ranks of inferred template counts within each repertoire. In a later analysis, generation probabilities were computed with a VDJ recombination model fitted to out-of-frame rearrangements, and the resulting probabilities were checked against IGoR. Hypergeometric tests were used in a later analysis to score TCR-TCR, TCR-HLA and TCR-CMV co-occurrence, with a repertoire-size bias correction applied to the TCR pairs. In a later analysis, false discovery rates were estimated by permuting HLA or CMV assignments 20 times. In a later analysis, co-occurring TCRs were grouped using DBSCAN, and TCRdist sequence similarity was added for clustering within HLA-allele-positive subsets. For co-occurrence clustering, repertoires with fewer than 30,000 or more than 120,000 public chains were excluded, along with a handful of repertoires with anomalous nucleotide sharing. Sourced from immuneACCESS, this table was stored by TCRdb with only in-frame sequences that have V and J called. A share of the clones is absent; for the studies checked, an unresolved V gene accounts for under half, and the remainder has no known explanation. The DNA gave D and trimming, while V, J and clone size come from that table. The table for this sample lists about 84,000 clones; roughly 61% of them were counted only once. In total, the top ten clones hold over 14% of the sample.

The sequence was obtained from a woman in her forties in good health and CMV-seropositive. Sequenced input: PBMCs. Recombination joined TRBV4-1 with TRBJ1-2; 7 of the junction bases match TRBD1. The DNA sequence is given as TGCGCCAGCAGCCAATTCCAGGGGGTCCTTACCTACTATGGCTACACCTTC. This codes for CASSQFQGVLTYYGYTF.